The present TCR beta chain was sequenced within a study of brain T cells in children with intractable seizures (dated by TCRdb to the early 2020s). Broadly, across the study: Resected brain tissue from 53 pediatric epilepsy surgery cases was first screened for immune gene transcripts using a NanoString immunology panel. Of the roughly twelve selected surgery cases, pre-surgery blood was also sequenced for eight, so four had brain tissue only. The paper's findings and limits, for the study overall: Sequencing depth differed between pre- and post-surgery blood, so clones missing from the pre-surgery sample may reflect undersampling. The patients' HCMV serostatus was not known, and viral specificity was inferred solely from CDR3 sequence similarity.

The immunoSEQ assay was used to generate TCR beta chain sequences from genomic DNA. Per the source publication's procedure: Any CDR3 sequence that did not begin with the conserved framework cysteine at position 104 was removed by hand. Clonality was calculated as one minus the normalized Shannon's Diversity Index, with values ranging from 0 (maximal diversity) to 1 (oligoclonal). Chi-squared comparison-of-proportions tests assessed whether the same CDR3 differed in frequency between samples, such as brain versus blood. Public clonotypes were found through immuneACCESS searches, while the VDJdb browser was used to judge similarity to known antiviral clonotypes. The clones in this table, taken by TCRdb from immuneACCESS, are in-frame only. Not every clone is retained; where verified, under half of the shortfall comes from an unresolved V gene, and the cause of the rest is unknown. V and J calls and clone size are copied from that table; D and trimming were computed from the DNA. This sample is represented by approximately 330,000 clones; over 85% of them were singletons. Of the sample, about 5.8% is held by the ten largest clones.

Here V drops 5 bases and J drops 1 base, and the junction holds 10 bases not matched to any gene. The CDR3 runs 17 amino acids, cysteine and phenylalanine included. This entry keeps only the CDR3 DNA: 51 bases, framed from base 1. The germline V gene supplies CDR1 SGHTA and CDR2 FQGTGA. This clone came up once. Its antigen target is currently unknown. Base qualities are not provided; no much larger clone lies one nucleotide away. The label giving this sample's time point can be read as: blood from clinic visit 5 months post-surgery; TSC patient then seizure free. The surgery cases that showed the highest brain T cell transcript signatures were chosen for TCR beta chain sequencing of brain tissue, and of blood when it was available. Before surgery, patients had received at least one anti-epileptic drug. The TCR-sequenced patients were children whose drug-resistant epilepsy was caused by tuberous sclerosis complex, focal cortical dysplasia, Rasmussen encephalitis or hemimegalencephaly. Bulk genomic DNA was isolated from unsorted brain tissue and whole blood using the Monarch genomic DNA purification kit.

This sequence uses TRBV7-3 and TRBJ2-4, with 8 bases matching TRBD1. The sample consisted of peripheral blood, taken around 5 months after surgery. The TCR was taken from a boy under three years old with tuberous sclerosis and intractable seizures. The bases read TGTGCCAGCAGCCATCCGTGGACAGGGAGGGCCAAAAACATTCAGTACTTC. Its protein product is CASSHPWTGRAKNIQYF. Full variable domain (CDR3 extended with the reference TRBV7-3 and TRBJ2-4 proteins): GAGVSQTPSNKVTEKGKYVELRCDPISGHTALYWYRQSLGQGPEFLIYFQGTGAADDSGLPNDRFFAVRPEGSVSTLKIQRTERGDSAVYLCASSHPWTGRAKNIQYFGAGTRLSVL.